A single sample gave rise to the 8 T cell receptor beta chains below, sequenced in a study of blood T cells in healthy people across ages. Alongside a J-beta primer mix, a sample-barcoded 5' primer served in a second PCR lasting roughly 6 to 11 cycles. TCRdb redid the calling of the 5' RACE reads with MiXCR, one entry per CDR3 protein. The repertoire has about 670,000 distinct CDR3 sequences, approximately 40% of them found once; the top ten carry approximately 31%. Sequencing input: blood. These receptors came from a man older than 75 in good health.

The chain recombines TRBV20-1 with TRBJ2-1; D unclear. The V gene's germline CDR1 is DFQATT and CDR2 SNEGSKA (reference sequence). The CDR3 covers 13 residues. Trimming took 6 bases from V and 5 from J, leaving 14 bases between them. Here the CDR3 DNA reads TGCAGTGCCAGCAGGCAGATACACAATGAGCAGTTCTTC. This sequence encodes CSASRQIHNEQFF.

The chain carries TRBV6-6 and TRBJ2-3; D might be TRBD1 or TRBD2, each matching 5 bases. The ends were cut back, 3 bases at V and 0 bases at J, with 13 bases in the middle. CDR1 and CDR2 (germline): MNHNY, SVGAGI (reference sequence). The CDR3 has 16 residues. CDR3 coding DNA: TGTGCCAGCAGTTATCCGCAGGGAGAGAGCACAGATACGCAGTATTTT. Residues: CASSYPQGESTDTQYF.

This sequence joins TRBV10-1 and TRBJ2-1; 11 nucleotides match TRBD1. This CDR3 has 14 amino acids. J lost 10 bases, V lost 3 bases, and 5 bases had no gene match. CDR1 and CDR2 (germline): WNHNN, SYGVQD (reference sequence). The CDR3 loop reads CASSDGQGAFEQFF. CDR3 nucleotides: TGCGCCAGCAGTGATGGACAGGGGGCCTTCGAGCAGTTCTTC.

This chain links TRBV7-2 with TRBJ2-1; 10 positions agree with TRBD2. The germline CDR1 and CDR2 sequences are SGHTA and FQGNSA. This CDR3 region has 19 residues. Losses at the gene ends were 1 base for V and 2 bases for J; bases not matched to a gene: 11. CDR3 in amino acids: CASSLVPSGSPPPYNEQFF. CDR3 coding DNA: TGTGCCAGCAGCTTAGTGCCTAGCGGGAGCCCGCCCCCCTACAATGAGCAGTTCTTC. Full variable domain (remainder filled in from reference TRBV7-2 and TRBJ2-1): GAGVSQSPSNKVTEKGKDVELRCDPISGHTALYWYRQSLGQGLEFLIYFQGNSAPDKSGLPSDRFSAERTGGSVSTLTIQRTQQEDSAVYLCASSLVPSGSPPPYNEQFFGPGTRLTVL.

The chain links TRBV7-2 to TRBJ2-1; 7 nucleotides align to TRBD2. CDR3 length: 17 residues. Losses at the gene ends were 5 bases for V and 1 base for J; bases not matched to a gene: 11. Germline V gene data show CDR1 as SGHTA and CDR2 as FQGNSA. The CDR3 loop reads CASSIDNSGGSYNEQFF. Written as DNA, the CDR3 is TGTGCCAGCAGCATCGATAATTCGGGGGGTTCCTACAATGAGCAGTTCTTC.

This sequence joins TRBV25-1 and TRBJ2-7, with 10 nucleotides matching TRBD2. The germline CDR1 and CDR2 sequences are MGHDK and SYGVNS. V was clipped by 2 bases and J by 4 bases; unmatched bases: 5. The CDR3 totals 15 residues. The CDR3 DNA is TGTGCCAGCAGTGAAGATGGAGCGGGAGGGTACGAGCAGTACTTC. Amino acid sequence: CASSEDGAGGYEQYF.

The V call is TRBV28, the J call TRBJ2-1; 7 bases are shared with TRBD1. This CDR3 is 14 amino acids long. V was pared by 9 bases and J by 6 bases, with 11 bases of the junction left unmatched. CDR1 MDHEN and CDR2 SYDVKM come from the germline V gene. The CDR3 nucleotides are TGTGCCAGTACACAGGGGTTTTTAAGCAATGAGCAGTTCTTC. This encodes CASTQGFLSNEQFF.

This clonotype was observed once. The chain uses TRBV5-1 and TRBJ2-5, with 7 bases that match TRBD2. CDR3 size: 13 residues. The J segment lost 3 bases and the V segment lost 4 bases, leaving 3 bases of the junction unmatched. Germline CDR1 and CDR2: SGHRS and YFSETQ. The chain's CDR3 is CASSVGTKETQYF. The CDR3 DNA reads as TGCGCCAGCAGCGTCGGGACTAAAGAGACCCAGTACTTC.